This T cell receptor beta chain was retrieved from a study of CD8+ T cells in alopecia areata. cDNA prepared by RNA extraction and subsequent reverse transcription served as the template for sequencing. Repertoires were generated with immunoSEQ multiplex PCR, while TCRdb's copy carries only in-frame clones and drops some. The sample carries roughly 190,000 clones, around 60% recorded once. About this clone: Its antigen is still unknown.

Treatment of the sample: oral pan-JAK inhibitor, 5-10 mg twice daily. PBMCs were stained for CD3, CD4 and CD8, and CD4+ and CD8+ T cells were sorted. Study results and limitations: Persistence in scalp and blood during tofacitinib was observed for many expanded lesional clones. Among the cells sequenced in scalp samples are also the resident alphabeta T cells of normal skin. Scalp clonality, together with expanded CD8+ clones among the top 100, fell significantly with tofacitinib.

Germline values: CDR1 LNHDA, CDR2 SQIVND (reference sequence). V dropped 6 bases and J dropped 2 bases, with 17 bases sitting between them. This CDR3 has 16 residues. This TCR came from a human donor with alopecia areata. The material sequenced was CD4+ T cells sorted from blood, taken at week 4, from a patient treated with tofacitinib. The V and J genes are TRBV19 and TRBJ1-5, with a weak D call TRBD1 (6 bases). Here the CDR3 reads CASRGLTGNGNQPQHF. The CDR3 DNA reads TGTGCCAGTAGGGGCCTGACAGGAAACGGCAATCAGCCCCAGCATTTT.